These 20 T cell receptor delta chains share one sample of origin, sequenced in a study of gamma-delta T cells after stem cell transplantation. TCRdb ran CATT on the RT-PCR reads. This sample has over 1,500 delta-chain clones, with approximately 4% found just once. The sample taken for sequencing was gamma-delta T cells. These receptors were taken from a human donor. It is not recorded whose cells these are; they may come from a transplant donor.

About this clone itself: The protein held in TCRdb is that of a much larger clone and does not match this DNA's translation at residue 7, likely because of a read error; the protein shown is translated from the DNA. The chain carries TRDV2 and TRDJ1; TRDD3 agrees at 9 bases. The length of the CDR3 is 18 residues. V gave up 0 bases and J gave up 4 bases; unmatched junction bases: 14. The V gene's germline CDR1 is GEAIGNYY and CDR2 EKD. The CDR3 spells CACDTVPGSGGYIDKLIF. CDR3 sequence (DNA): TGTGCCTGTGACACCGTCCCGGGAAGTGGGGGATATATCGATAAACTCATCTTT.

Points on this clone: With only one base between it and a far larger clone, this is likely a read error. This chain connects TRDV2 to TRDJ1, with unresolved D. The V end lost 0 bases, the J end lost 1 base, and 8 bases lay between the germline ends. Germline V CDR1 and CDR2: GEAIGNYY, EKD. CDR3 length: 14 amino acids. CDR3 sequence (DNA): TGTGCCTGTGACACCCTAGAACTCACCGATAAACTCATCTTT. It translates to CACDTLELTDKLIF.

About this clone itself: Since a far larger clone is one base different, this is likely a read error. Distinct nucleotide sequences in the sample also encode this CDR3. The chain recombines TRDV2 with TRDJ1, with TRDD3 matching over 7 bases. The CDR3 loop spans 18 amino acids. The V gene end was trimmed by 1 base and the J gene end by 0 bases; junction bases not matched to a gene: 13. Germline V gene lookup returns CDR1 GEAIGNYY and CDR2 EKD. The CDR3 reads CACDTVTGDRVYTDKLIF. DNA for the CDR3: TGTGCCTGTGACACTGTAACTGGGGACCGGGTGTACACCGATAAACTCATCTTT.

This clone is medium-sized within its sample. This may stem from a read error, because a much larger clone lies one nucleotide away. This rearrangement joins TRDV2 to TRDJ1, with 7 bases identical to TRDD3. This CDR3 spans 15 amino acids. Germline V gene data show CDR1 as GEAIGNYY and CDR2 as EKD. CDR3 sequence (DNA): TGTGCCCGTGACTCTCTACTGGGGACCTCCGATAAACTCATCTTT. Amino acids: CARDSLLGTSDKLIF.

This clone was found a few times. The protein TCRdb gives is from a much larger clone and does not agree with this DNA's translation at residue 4, likely a read error; the protein shown here comes from the DNA. V usage is TRDV2 and J usage is TRDJ3; 12 bases are a match to TRDD3. Germline V gene sequence: CDR1 GEAIGNYY, CDR2 EKD. This CDR3 is built from 19 residues. V lost 5 bases and J lost 0; bases outside the gene matches: 7. CDR3 amino acids: CACGTILGDTSWDTRQMFF. The CDR3 nucleotides are TGTGCCTGTGGCACAATACTGGGGGATACCTCCTGGGACACCCGACAGATGTTTTTC.

Only a few counts were recorded for this clone. Only one base separates this from a far larger clonotype, so it likely reflects a read error. At the DNA level, this CDR3 is encoded by other sequences in the same sample as well. The chain recombines TRDV2 with TRDJ1; 9 nucleotides agree with TRDD3. Germline assignment: CDR1 GEAIGNYY and CDR2 EKD. The CDR3 runs 18 residues. CDR3 coding DNA: TGTGCCTGTGACACCGTCTCGAAACTGGGGGAGAGCACCGACAAACTCATCTTT. Translated: CACDTVSKLGESTDKLIF.

This clone counts as large. This specimen includes other DNA sequences encoding the same CDR3. The chain combines TRDV2 with TRDJ1; TRDD3 aligns across 7 bases. Germline-derived CDR1 and CDR2 are GEAIGNYY and EKD. The CDR3 is made up of 16 amino acids. After removal of 4 bases from V and 0 bases from J, the junction contained 10 bases not matched to a gene. The CDR3 spells CACEGLELGDTDKLIF. The CDR3 bases are TGTGCCTGTGAAGGTTTGGAGCTGGGGGACACCGATAAACTCATCTTT.

To note about this clone: A far bigger clonotype differs at one base, so this is likely a read error. The chain combines TRDV2 with TRDJ1, with 11 bases that match TRDD3. J was trimmed by 1 base and V by 0 bases; bases with no gene match: 18. Germline values: CDR1 GEAIGNYY, CDR2 EKD. The CDR3 has 21 amino acids. CDR3 DNA: TGTGCCTGTGACACCGTTGCCAGGACGCCTGGGGGATACTCCTCCACCGATAAACTCATCTTT. Translation: CACDTVARTPGGYSSTDKLIF.

Remarks on this clone: One base away lies a much larger clone, so this may be a sequencing read error. Other nucleotide sequences in the sample specify the same CDR3. This chain joins TRDV2 and TRDJ1, with 10 bases lining up with TRDD3. This CDR3 comprises 19 residues. Germline V CDR1 and CDR2: GEAIGNYY, EKD. The CDR3 coding sequence is TGCGCCTGTGACACCCTCCTACTGGGGGATCCGCTTTCGACCGATAAACTCATCTTT. As protein: CACDTLLLGDPLSTDKLIF.

This clone was counted a few times. The chain couples TRDV2 to TRDJ1; 13 bases match TRDD3. Germline V gene data show CDR1 as GEAIGNYY and CDR2 as EKD. Unmatched junction bases numbered 8, after V lost 4 bases and J lost 4 bases. The CDR3 covers 16 residues. Here the CDR3 reads CACDLLGDTRDDKLIF. Written as DNA, the CDR3 is TGTGCCTGTGATTTACTGGGGGATACGCGTGACGATAAACTCATCTTT.

Relative to its sample, this clone is medium-sized (0.01 to 0.1%). This sequence joins TRDV2 and TRDJ1; 11 nucleotides agree with TRDD3. Germline CDR1 and CDR2: GEAIGNYY and EKD. After removal of 1 base from V and 0 bases from J, the junction contained 9 bases not matched to a gene. The CDR3 totals 18 residues. For the CDR3, the DNA is TGTGCCTGTGACACTATAGCACTGGGGGATAGCTACACCGATAAACTCATCTTT. Residues: CACDTIALGDSYTDKLIF.

There are a few counts of this clone. The protein recorded in TCRdb matches a much larger clone and deviates from this DNA's translation at residue 12, suggesting a read error; the protein here is obtained by translating the DNA. This sequence joins TRDV1 and TRDJ1; 8 nucleotides line up with TRDD2. There are 22 residues in the CDR3. V gave up 4 bases and J gave up 5 bases; unmatched junction bases: 30. From germline, CDR1 is TSWWSYY and CDR2 QGS. The CDR3 DNA reads as TGTGCTCTTGGGGGGCCTCCTTCCTATAGCTGGTGGACGCAACTTACCCTGGATAAACTCATCTTT. Translation gives CALGGPPSYSWWTQLTLDKLIF.

This clone has only a few counts. TCRdb has a much larger clone's protein, which differs at residue 3 from the translation of this DNA, likely because of a read error; what is shown is the protein translated from the DNA. This sequence joins TRDV2 and TRDJ1, with 12 bases fitting TRDD3. This CDR3 spans 18 amino acids. The germline gives CDR1 GEAIGNYY, CDR2 EKD. The CDR3 bases are TGTGCCCGTGACACCCTAGCCCCTGGGGGATACGGGACCGATAAACTCATCTTT. Protein product: CARDTLAPGGYGTDKLIF.

On this clone itself: TCRdb lists the protein of a much larger clone for this DNA, which differs at residue 8, so this is likely a read error; the protein given here is translated from the DNA itself. This chain connects TRDV2 to TRDJ1, with a weak D call TRDD3 (6 bases). From germline, CDR1 is GEAIGNYY and CDR2 EKD. Deletions cut 3 bases from V and 1 base from J, with 14 bases between. This CDR3 has 15 amino acids. The CDR3: CACDPVGATTDKLIF. The CDR3 coding sequence is TGTGCCTGTGACCCGGTGGGGGCTACCACCGATAAACTCATCTTT.

There are a few counts of this clone. A read error is likely here: a far larger clone is one base away. The identical CDR3 is also encoded by other nucleotide sequences in the sample. The chain recombines TRDV2 with TRDJ1; D is ambiguous. Germline V CDR1 and CDR2: GEAIGNYY, EKD. The CDR3 loop spans 16 amino acids. The CDR3 protein is CACDTLQVPITDKLIF. Written as DNA, the CDR3 is TGTGCCTGCGACACCTTACAAGTACCGATCACCGATAAACTCATCTTT.

This clone was detected a few times. A far more abundant clone sits one base away, making this likely a read error. Other DNA sequences in this specimen translate into the identical CDR3. The rearrangement links TRDV2 to TRDJ1; TRDD3 matches 12 bases. The germline gives CDR1 GEAIGNYY, CDR2 EKD. V was pared by 3 bases and J by 0 bases, with 25 bases of the junction left unmatched. The CDR3 contains 23 residues. The DNA of the CDR3 is TGTGCCTGTGACTCCATTCCCGAGGCTGGGGGATACGCAGGCCAGGGGTACACCGATAAACTCATCTTT. Its translation is CACDSIPEAGGYAGQGYTDKLIF.

This clone was counted only a few times. The protein that TCRdb holds for this DNA derives from a much larger clone and differs from the translated DNA at residue 10, which likely indicates a read error; the protein shown here is translated from the DNA. The V and J genes are TRDV2 and TRDJ1; 9 bases map to TRDD3. The CDR3 length is 16 residues. Germline values: CDR1 GEAIGNYY, CDR2 EKD. With 3 bases clipped from V and 1 base from J, the junction kept 8 bases outside the gene matches. The CDR3 here is CACDSVGDRPTDKLIF. The CDR3 DNA follows: TGTGCCTGTGACTCCGTGGGGGATAGGCCCACCGATAAACTCATCTTT.

This clone was recorded a few times. TCRdb pairs this DNA with a much larger clone's protein that differs at residue 3, likely a read error; the protein shown was translated from the DNA. The CDR3 sequence is CARDTVGASRGDKLIF. DNA of the CDR3: TGTGCCCGTGACACGGTCGGGGCCTCACGGGGCGATAAACTCATCTTT. The chain links TRDV2 to TRDJ1; no clear D gene. This CDR3 is built from 16 residues. Germline CDR1 GEAIGNYY, CDR2 EKD.

Only a few counts were recorded for this clone. This likely stems from a read error, as it lies one base from a far larger clone. The chain uses TRDV2 and TRDJ1, with 9 bases fitting TRDD3. The CDR3 is 19 residues long. Germline CDR1 and CDR2: GEAIGNYY and EKD. Here the CDR3 DNA reads TGTGCCTGTGGCACCGTAAGGGGGATACTTTCAACTTGGGCCGATAAACTCATCTTT. Translated, it gives CACGTVRGILSTWADKLIF.

Judged by abundance, this clone is medium-sized. A much larger clone lies one base from this, so it may be a read error. This chain links TRDV2 with TRDJ1; TRDD3 matches 12 bases. Germline CDR1 reads GEAIGNYY; CDR2 reads EKD. The V and J ends lost 3 bases and 0 bases, in that order; junction bases with no gene match: 25. This CDR3 is built from 23 residues. The chain's CDR3 is CACDSIPAAGGYAGQGYTDKLIF. CDR3 coding DNA: TGTGCCTGTGACTCCATTCCCGCGGCTGGGGGATACGCAGGTCAGGGGTACACCGATAAACTCATCTTT.